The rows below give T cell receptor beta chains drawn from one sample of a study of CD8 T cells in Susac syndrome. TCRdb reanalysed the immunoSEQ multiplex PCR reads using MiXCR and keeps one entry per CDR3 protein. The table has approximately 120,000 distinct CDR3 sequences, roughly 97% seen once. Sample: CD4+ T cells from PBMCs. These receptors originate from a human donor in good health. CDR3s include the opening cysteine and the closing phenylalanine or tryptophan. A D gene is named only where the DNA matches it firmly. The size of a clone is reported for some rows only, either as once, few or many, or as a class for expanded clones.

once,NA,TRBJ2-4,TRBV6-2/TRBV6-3,TGTGCCAGCAGACCAGGACTAGCCAAAAACATTCAGTACTTC,CASRPGLAKNIQYF
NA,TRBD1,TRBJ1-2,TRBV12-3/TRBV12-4,TGTGCCAGCAGTTTTCCGGGACAGGGTGACTATGGCTACACCTTC,CASSFPGQGDYGYTF
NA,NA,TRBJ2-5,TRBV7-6,TGTGCCAGCAGGGTCCGGGACCAAGAGACCCAGTACTTC,CASRVRDQETQYF
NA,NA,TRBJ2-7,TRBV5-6,TGTGCCAGCAGCCCAGGACACCTCTACGAGCAGTACTTC,CASSPGHLYEQYF
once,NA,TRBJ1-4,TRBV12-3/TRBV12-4,TGTGCCAGCAGCCCTGGAGGACAGAAGTCAACTAATGAAAAACTGTTTTTT,CASSPGGQKSTNEKLFF
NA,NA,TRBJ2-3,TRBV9,TGTGCCAGCAGCGTAGGTCCTGGGACAGATACGCAGTATTTT,CASSVGPGTDTQYF
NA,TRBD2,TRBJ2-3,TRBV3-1,TGTGCCAGCAGCCAAGGAATCGGGACTAGCGGGATCGCAGATACGCAGTATTTT,CASSQGIGTSGIADTQYF
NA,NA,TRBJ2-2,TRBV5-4,TGTGCCAGCAGCCCCGTCGGCACCGGGGAGCTGTTTTTT,CASSPVGTGELFF
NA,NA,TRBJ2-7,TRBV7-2,TGTGCCAGCAGCAAACAGGGACCCATCGAGCAGTACTTC,CASSKQGPIEQYF
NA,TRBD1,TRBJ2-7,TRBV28,TGTGCCAGCAACCTCGCCGGACAGGGTACCTACGAGCAGTACTTC,CASNLAGQGTYEQYF
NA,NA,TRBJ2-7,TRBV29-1,TGCAGCGTTGCTACAACCTACGAGCAGTACTTC,CSVATTYEQYF
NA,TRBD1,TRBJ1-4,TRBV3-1,TGTGCCAGCAGCCAAGAAAGGGGGCGGGACAGGGATGAAAAACTGTTTTTT,CASSQERGRDRDEKLFF
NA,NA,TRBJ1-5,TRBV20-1,TGCAGTGCGGTTAACAATCAGCCCCAGCATTTT,CSAVNNQPQHF
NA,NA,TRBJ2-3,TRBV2,TGTGCCAGCACAGTTATTTCCATCACAGATACGCAGTATTTT,CASTVISITDTQYF
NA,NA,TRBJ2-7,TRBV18,TGTGCCAGCTCACCATCCCCTGGCAGGGACGAGCAGTACTTC,CASSPSPGRDEQYF
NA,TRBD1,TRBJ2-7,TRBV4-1,TGCGCCAGCAGCCCCGGACAGGGGGCTTCCTACGAGCAGTACTTC,CASSPGQGASYEQYF
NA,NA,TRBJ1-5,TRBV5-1,TGCGCCAGCAGCTTGGTATCCAGGGTTAGCAATCAGCCCCAGCATTTT,CASSLVSRVSNQPQHF
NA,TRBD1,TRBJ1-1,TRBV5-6,TGTGCCAGCAGCTTCGGGGACAGGGATACTGAAGCTTTCTTT,CASSFGDRDTEAFF
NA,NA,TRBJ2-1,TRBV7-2,TGTGCCAGCAGCACGTTGCGGAGGGATAATGAGCAGTTCTTC,CASSTLRRDNEQFF
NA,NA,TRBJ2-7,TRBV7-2,TGTGCCAGCAGCCTCCTCGGGGACAAGACCTACGAGCAGTACTTC,CASSLLGDKTYEQYF
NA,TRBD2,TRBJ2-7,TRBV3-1,TGTGCCAGCAGTCCCTCTCTAGCGGGGGGACGAGTTTCCTACGAGCAGTACTTC,CASSPSLAGGRVSYEQYF
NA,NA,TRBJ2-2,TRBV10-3,TGTGCCATCAGTGAAGCCGGGACAACCAGCCCCGGGGAGCTGTTTTTT,CAISEAGTTSPGELFF
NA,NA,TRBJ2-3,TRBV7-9,TGTGCCAGCAGAACAAGGGATCTCGGCACAGATACGCAGTATTTT,CASRTRDLGTDTQYF
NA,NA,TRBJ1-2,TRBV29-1,TGCAGCGCCCACCTAGGGGCGGACCGTTCAACCTTC,CSAHLGADRSTF
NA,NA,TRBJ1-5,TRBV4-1,TGCGCCAGCAGCCCTGGAGGGTTAGGCAGCAATCAGCCCCAGCATTTT,CASSPGGLGSNQPQHF
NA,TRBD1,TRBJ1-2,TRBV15,TGTGCCACCAGCACGGGGACAGTAGGCTATGGCTACACCTTC,CATSTGTVGYGYTF
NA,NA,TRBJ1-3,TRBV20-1,TGCAGTGCTAGAGACCCTGGAGGGACTGGAAACACCATATATTTT,CSARDPGGTGNTIYF
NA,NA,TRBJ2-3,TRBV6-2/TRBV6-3,TGTGCCACGGCCCAGACAGATACGCAGTATTTT,CATAQTDTQYF
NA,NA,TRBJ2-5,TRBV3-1,TGTGCCAGCAGCGGACGGGACGGAAAAGAGACCCAGTACTTC,CASSGRDGKETQYF
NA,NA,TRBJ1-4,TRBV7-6,TGTGCCAGCAGCTCGAACCCGGTGGGAGGGTCATGGGGAAAACTGTTTTTT,CASSSNPVGGSWGKLFF
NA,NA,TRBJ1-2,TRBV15,TGTGCCACCAGCAGAGATCGAGGACACAACTATGGCTACACCTTC,CATSRDRGHNYGYTF
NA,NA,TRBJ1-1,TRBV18,TGTGCCAGCTCGAGTAACGGAGGCTCTGAAGCTTTCTTT,CASSSNGGSEAFF
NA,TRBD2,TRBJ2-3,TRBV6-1,TGTGCCAGCAGCCGGGACCTAGCGGGGGGTACAGATACGCAGTATTTT,CASSRDLAGGTDTQYF
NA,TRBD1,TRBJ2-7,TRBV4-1,TGCGCCAGCAGCCAAGATCAGACAGGGCGGGAGCAGTACTTC,CASSQDQTGREQYF
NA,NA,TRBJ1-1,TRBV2,TGTGCCAGCAGTGTCGGGATGAACACTGAAGCTTTCTTT,CASSVGMNTEAFF
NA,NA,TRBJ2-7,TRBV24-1,TGTGCCACCAGTGATTCCGAAACGGCCTCGCGGGGCGAGCAGTACTTC,CATSDSETASRGEQYF
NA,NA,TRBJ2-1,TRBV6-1,TGTGCCAGCAGGGCTTACTTAGGGAACAATGAGCAGTTCTTC,CASRAYLGNNEQFF
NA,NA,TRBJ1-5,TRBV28,TGTGCCAGCAGTTTATTAAGAATGGGGAGCAATCAGCCCCAGCATTTT,CASSLLRMGSNQPQHF
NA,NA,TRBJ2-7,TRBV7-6,TGTGCCAGCAGCTTAGCTGACAGGATGCCCTACGAGCAGTACTTC,CASSLADRMPYEQYF
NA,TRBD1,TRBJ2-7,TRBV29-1,TGCAGCGTTGAATTACAGGGGCCAGCCTACGAGCAGTACTTC,CSVELQGPAYEQYF
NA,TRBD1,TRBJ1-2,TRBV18,TGTGCCAGCTCCCTACAGGGGGCACGATATGGCTACACCTTC,CASSLQGARYGYTF
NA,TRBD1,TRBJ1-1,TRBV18,TGTGCCAGCTCACCTAGCAGGGGGAGAAGGACTGAAGCTTTCTTT,CASSPSRGRRTEAFF
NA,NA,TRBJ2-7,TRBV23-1,TGCGCCAGCAGTCAATCCTCGGGTTACGAGCAGTACTTC,CASSQSSGYEQYF
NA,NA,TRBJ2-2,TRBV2,TGTGCCACCAGGACCCAGATGAACACCGGGGAGCTGTTTTTT,CATRTQMNTGELFF
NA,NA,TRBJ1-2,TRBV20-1,TGCAGTGCTAGAGATTGGAAAGGGGCTGGCTACACCTTC,CSARDWKGAGYTF
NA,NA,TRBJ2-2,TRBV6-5,TGTGCCAGCAGTTACCCGTCCACCGGGGAGCTGTTTTTT,CASSYPSTGELFF
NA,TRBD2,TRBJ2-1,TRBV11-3,TGTGCCAGCACCAAACCCCAGCGGGAGGGGGGCAATGAGCAGTTCTTC,CASTKPQREGGNEQFF
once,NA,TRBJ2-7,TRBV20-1,TGCAGTGCTAGAGGTGAGAGGGAAAGCTACGAGCAGTACTTC,CSARGERESYEQYF
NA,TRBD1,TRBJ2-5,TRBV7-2,TGTGCCAGCAGCTTGGGGACAGGGAGGGTCATGGAGACCCAGTACTTC,CASSLGTGRVMETQYF
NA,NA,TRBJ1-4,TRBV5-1,TGCGCCAGCAGCTATGACAGTACTAATGAAAAACTGTTTTTT,CASSYDSTNEKLFF
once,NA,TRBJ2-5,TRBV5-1,TGCGCCAGCGGACTCCAGGGAGGGGGAGAGACCCAGTACTTC,CASGLQGGGETQYF
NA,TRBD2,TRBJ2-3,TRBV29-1,TGCAGCGGAGGCGGGGGGGCCGTGGATACGCAGTATTTT,CSGGGGAVDTQYF
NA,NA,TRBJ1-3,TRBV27,TGTGCCAGCAGTCTTGGGCAGGGAACTGGAAACACCATATATTTT,CASSLGQGTGNTIYF
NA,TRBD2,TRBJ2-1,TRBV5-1,TGCGCCAGCAGCTTGGGAGGGGAGGGGCATGAGCAGTTCTTC,CASSLGGEGHEQFF
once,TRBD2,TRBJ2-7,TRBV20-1,TGCAGTGCTAGAGCGGGACTAGCGGCGTACGAGCAGTACTTC,CSARAGLAAYEQYF
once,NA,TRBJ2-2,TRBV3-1,TGTGCCAGCAGCCAACGGACCACCGGGGAGCTGTTTTTT,CASSQRTTGELFF